This T cell receptor (beta chain) was recorded in a study of shared clonotypes between healthy human individuals. Study-level results: Sequencing of the sorted subsets was shown by rarefaction to be incomplete despite large depth. Relative to their counterparts shared across all four donors, non-shared clonotypes exhibited diminished generation probabilities.

Germline V CDR1 and CDR2: MNHEY, SVGAGI. CDR3 length: 15 residues. Trimming cost V 5 bases and J 2 bases, with 16 bases left between them. Assay: immunoSEQ multiplex PCR; the TCRdb copy retains only in-frame clones and omits some. The table includes some 1,100,000 clones, 75% to 80% detected once. As regards this clone: Its antigen is still unknown.

The material sequenced was memory CD4+ T cells from PBMCs. Subset reported: CD45RA-negative fraction. The TCR sequence derives from a man younger than 35 in good health. Some clones in this sample may be carry-over from other donors' samples. V and J are TRBV6-5 and TRBJ2-7; D gene uncertain. For the CDR3, the DNA is TGTGCCAGCAGTCGTAGCCCAAGCATGCCCTACGAGCAGTACTTC. It codes for CASSRSPSMPYEQYF.